Listed here are 18 T cell receptor beta chains from one sample, sequenced in a study of CD8 T cells in ankylosing spondylitis. Which antigens these TCRs recognize remains unknown. Overall study results and limits: Characteristic of ankylosing spondylitis blood, it appeared, was a TCR beta motif comprising several highly homologous variants.

TCRdb redid the calling of the 5' RACE reads with MiXCR, one entry per CDR3 protein. The top ten clones hold less than 20% of a sample with some 400,000 distinct CDR3 sequences, 20% to 25% of them seen once. The sample consisted of blood, either unsorted or a sorted T cell fraction (not recorded which). These receptors were obtained from a male donor with ankylosing spondylitis.

This clonotype was seen more than once but under ten times. V is TRBV7-9 and J is TRBJ2-2, with D unclear. This CDR3 region has 12 residues. The germline V gene encodes CDR1 SEHNR and CDR2 FQNEAQ (reference sequence). Between the trimmed V and J ends, which lost 5 bases and 11 bases, there was a span of 12 bases. The CDR3 protein is CASSLGVYELFF. The CDR3 DNA reads as TGTGCCAGCAGCCTTGGGGTCTATGAGCTGTTTTTT.

The V and J genes are TRBV12-3 or TRBV12-4 and TRBJ1-3; tentative D call: TRBD1 (5 bases). V lost 3 bases to trimming and J lost 3 bases, with 12 bases between them. CDR3 size: 15 residues. The CDR3 spells CASSFVRGLGNTIYF. The CDR3 DNA reads TGTGCCAGCAGTTTTGTTCGGGGACTTGGAAACACCATATATTTT.

J is TRBJ1-2 and V is TRBV6-4; D is ambiguous. This CDR3 contains 14 residues. V was trimmed by 2 bases and J by 2 bases, leaving 9 bases between them. From germline, CDR1 is MRHNA and CDR2 SNTAGT. CDR3 residues: CASSDRSENYGYTF. Written as DNA, the CDR3 is TGTGCCAGCAGTGACCGTTCGGAAAACTATGGCTACACCTTC.

This clonotype was seen only a few times. The J gene is TRBJ2-1, the V gene TRBV20-1; 13 positions agree with TRBD2. Germline-derived CDR1 and CDR2 are DFQATT and SNEGSKA (reference sequence). V gave up 6 bases and J gave up 5 bases; unmatched junction bases: 4. The CDR3 has 14 residues. The CDR3 coding sequence is TGCAGTGCCGTACTAGCGGGAGGGAACAATGAGCAGTTCTTC. Its protein product is CSAVLAGGNNEQFF.

This chain uses TRBV5-1 with TRBJ2-7; D is possibly TRBD1 or TRBD2 (5 bases each). Germline lookup yields CDR1 SGHRS and CDR2 YFSETQ. V gave up 7 bases and J gave up 5 bases, with 16 bases separating them. This CDR3 comprises 13 residues. The CDR3 sequence is CASSTPSGHEQYF. For the CDR3, the DNA is TGCGCCAGCTCTACCCCTTCGGGGCACGAGCAGTACTTC.

The chain employs TRBV18 and TRBJ1-4; D is ambiguous. This CDR3 spans 11 amino acids. Germline loops: CDR1 KGHSH, CDR2 LQKENI. Trimming left V 5 bases short and J 8 bases short, with 6 bases between. In DNA form, the CDR3 reads TGTGCCAGCTCAGGTGGCGAAAAACTGTTTTTT. Residues: CASSGGEKLFF.

This clonotype was counted ten times or more. V and J are TRBV5-1 and TRBJ2-5; D gene uncertain. Per germline, CDR1 SGHRS and CDR2 YFSETQ. Deletions cut 2 bases from V and 4 bases from J, with 9 bases between. There are 13 residues in the CDR3. DNA for the CDR3: TGCGCCAGCAGCTTATCCAGAAGAGAGACCCAGTACTTC. It encodes CASSLSRRETQYF.

This clonotype was counted only a few times. The V call is TRBV27, the J call TRBJ1-3, with a tentative D call TRBD1 (5 bases). The CDR3 loop spans 13 amino acids. Germline V lookup: CDR1 MNHEY, CDR2 SMNVEV (reference sequence). The V gene lost 4 bases and the J gene lost 9 bases, with 13 bases spanning the gap. This CDR3 is CASSSGRLATIYF. The DNA of the CDR3 is TGTGCCAGCAGTTCGGGACGGTTGGCCACCATATATTTT.

This clonotype was picked up a small number of times. The chain joins TRBV4-3 to TRBJ1-4; no clear D. CDR1 is LGHNA, CDR2 YSLEER, per germline. This CDR3 is 16 amino acids long. Trimming left V 0 bases short and J 8 bases short, with 16 bases between. The chain's CDR3 is CASSQESAPVVEKLFF. CDR3 DNA sequence: TGCGCCAGCAGCCAAGAGAGTGCGCCGGTAGTGGAAAAACTGTTTTTT.

This clonotype has more than one count but fewer than ten. The chain uses TRBV15 and TRBJ1-2; D not certain. V lost 0 bases and J lost 3, with 5 bases in between. Germline V gene sequence: CDR1 LNHNV, CDR2 YYDKDF (reference sequence). This CDR3 spans 13 amino acids. In DNA, the CDR3 is TGTGCCACCAGCAGAGATGTCCACTATGGCTACACCTTC. Translated, it gives CATSRDVHYGYTF. Based on the CDR3 plus reference TRBV15 and TRBJ1-2, the full variable domain is DAMVIQNPRYQVTQFGKPVTLSCSQTLNHNVMYWYQQKSSQAPKLLFHYYDKDFNNEADTPDNFQSRRPNTSFCFLDIRSPGLGDTAMYLCATSRDVHYGYTFGSGTRLTVV.

This clonotype has more than one count but fewer than ten. This sequence joins TRBV9 and TRBJ2-7, with D tentatively TRBD2 (5 bases). The V end lost 0 bases, the J end lost 6 bases, and 10 bases lay between the germline ends. The CDR3 has 13 residues. Germline V gene data show CDR1 as SGDLS and CDR2 as YYNGEE. The CDR3 DNA reads TGTGCCAGCAGCGTAGTCCCGGAGGCCGAGCAGTACTTC. Amino acids: CASSVVPEAEQYF.

This clonotype has at least ten counts. V gene TRBV20-1 combines with J gene TRBJ1-4; D is possibly TRBD1 (5 bases). The CDR3 extends over 14 amino acids. V was trimmed by 4 bases and J by 0 bases, leaving 9 bases between them. The V gene's germline CDR1 is DFQATT and CDR2 SNEGSKA (reference sequence). Written as DNA, the CDR3 is TGCAGTGCTATCCGACAGTCAACTAATGAAAAACTGTTTTTT. Translating gives CSAIRQSTNEKLFF.

A few counts support this clonotype. V and J are TRBV7-2 and TRBJ2-1; 8 bases align to TRBD2. Germline-derived CDR1 and CDR2 are SGHTA and FQGNSA. With V trimmed by 5 bases and J by 5 bases, 8 bases remained unmatched. The CDR3 is made up of 15 amino acids. This CDR3 is CASSQAGVFDNEQFF. DNA for the CDR3: TGTGCCAGCAGCCAAGCGGGAGTCTTTGACAATGAGCAGTTCTTC.

The rearrangement uses TRBV5-1 and TRBJ2-5; the match to TRBD2 covers 11 bases. Germline CDR1 reads SGHRS; CDR2 reads YFSETQ. The length of the CDR3 is 16 residues. Losses at the gene ends were 0 bases for V and 2 bases for J; bases not matched to a gene: 3. CDR3 residues: CASSLVIAGGQETQYF. CDR3 nucleotides: TGCGCCAGCAGCTTGGTTATAGCGGGAGGGCAAGAGACCCAGTACTTC. The full variable domain, rest sourced from reference TRBV5-1 and TRBJ2-5, is KAGVTQTPRYLIKTRGQQVTLSCSPISGHRSVSWYQQTPGQGLQFLFEYFSETQRNKGNFPGRFSGRQFSNSRSEMNVSTLELGDSALYLCASSLVIAGGQETQYFGPGTRLLVL.

The rearrangement joins TRBV20-1 to TRBJ2-2; 7 nucleotides match TRBD1. The CDR3 is made up of 14 amino acids. The trim removed 4 bases at V and 2 bases at J, leaving 4 bases unmatched. The germline gives CDR1 DFQATT, CDR2 SNEGSKA (reference sequence). The CDR3 loop is CSANRDRNTGELFF. CDR3 DNA: TGCAGTGCTAACCGGGACAGAAACACCGGGGAGCTGTTTTTT.

This clonotype was observed a few times. The chain uses TRBV12-3 or TRBV12-4 and TRBJ1-2; D gene ambiguous. V gave up 6 bases and J gave up 4 bases, with 12 bases separating them. The CDR3 is 13 residues long. CDR3 sequence: CASSSDRSYGYTF. CDR3 bases: TGTGCCAGCAGCTCTGACCGGTCCTATGGCTACACCTTC.

This clonotype was counted only a few times. The chain recombines TRBV12-3 or TRBV12-4 with TRBJ1-1, with a weak D call TRBD1 (6 bases). The CDR3 has 13 residues. Trimming took off 1 base at V and 5 bases at J, with 8 bases between the two ends. The DNA for the CDR3 is TGTGCCAGCAGTTTAGAGGGGGATACTGAAGCTTTCTTT. Translating gives CASSLEGDTEAFF.

The table lists this clonotype with many counts. V usage is TRBV11-2 and J usage is TRBJ2-2; tentatively, D is TRBD1 or TRBD2 (5 bases each). The V end lost 5 bases, the J end lost 4 bases, and 14 bases lay between the germline ends. The germline V gene has CDR1 SGHAT and CDR2 FQNNGV. This CDR3 spans 15 amino acids. CDR3 nucleotides: TGTGCCAGCAGCCCGGGACGGTGGGCCACCGGGGAGCTGTTTTTT. This encodes CASSPGRWATGELFF.